The 17 T cell receptor beta chains given below trace back to one sample, sequenced in a study of cytomegalovirus exposure and HLA in healthy donors. Amplification used 60 Vbeta primers and 13 Jbeta primers. Clones were read by immunoSEQ multiplex PCR, and TCRdb kept only the in-frame ones, dropping some. This listing includes tens of thousands of clones. Sequenced sample: PBMCs. The receptor source for this set is a female donor in good health and CMV-seropositive.

This chain joins TRBV7-6 and TRBJ2-5, with 7 bases fitting TRBD1. Germline trimming cut 4 bases from V and 9 bases from J; bases unmatched to any gene: 17. Germline lookup yields CDR1 SGHVS and CDR2 FNYEAQ. CDR3 size: 16 residues. CDR3 residues: CASSSRPGTEGAAQYF. CDR3 nucleotides: TGTGCCAGCAGCTCCAGACCCGGGACAGAGGGGGCGGCCCAGTACTTC.

The J gene is TRBJ1-2, the V gene TRBV6-1; D is undetermined. Between the trimmed V and J ends, which lost 6 bases and 6 bases, there was a span of 11 bases. The CDR3 totals 12 residues. Per germline, CDR1 MNHNS and CDR2 SASEGT. In DNA form, the CDR3 reads TGTGCCAGCAGGAGGGTTTTTGATGGCTACACCTTC. Its protein product is CASRRVFDGYTF.

A remark on this clone: A junction boundary mismatches the germline segment, possibly from a read error. The rearrangement links TRBV27 to TRBJ1-1, with D possibly TRBD1 on 5 matching bases. From germline, CDR1 is MNHEY and CDR2 SMNVEV (reference sequence). The CDR3 has 13 amino acids. CDR3 protein: CASVDTMNTEDFF. Here the CDR3 DNA reads TGTGCCAGCGTGGACACGATGAACACTGAAGATTTCTTT.

The chain couples TRBV4-1 to TRBJ2-2; D is undetermined. The V gene's germline CDR1 is MGHRA and CDR2 YSYEKL. The CDR3 is 15 residues long. The V gene lost 3 bases and the J gene lost 6 bases, with 14 bases spanning the gap. The CDR3 reads CASSQRRSLPGELFF. CDR3 coding DNA: TGCGCCAGCAGCCAGCGCCGTAGCCTCCCCGGGGAGCTGTTTTTT.

The chain combines TRBV5-5 with TRBJ2-7, with 8 bases lining up with TRBD1. J gave up 1 base and V 4 bases, and 7 bases lay outside the gene matches. The CDR3 contains 15 residues. Germline V gene sequence: CDR1 SGHKS, CDR2 YYEKEE (reference sequence). The CDR3: CASSTGQGASYEQYF. The CDR3 nucleotides are TGTGCCAGCAGCACCGGTCAGGGGGCGTCCTACGAGCAGTACTTC.

This chain uses TRBV6-1 with TRBJ2-7; D remains unclear. There are 14 residues in the CDR3. Germline CDR1 is MNHNS and CDR2 is SASEGT. The ends were cut back, 1 base at V and 9 bases at J, with 16 bases in the middle. The CDR3 DNA follows: TGTGCCAGCAGTGAAGGAAGTAGCAAGCGAAGGCAGTACTTC. Translation: CASSEGSSKRRQYF.

The chain has TRBV11-1 and TRBJ1-6; tentative D call: TRBD1 (6 bases). Per the germline V gene, CDR1 is SGHAT and CDR2 is FQDESV (reference sequence). With 5 bases removed from V and 11 bases from J, the gap between germline ends came to 13 bases. The CDR3 covers 13 residues. The CDR3 here is CASSRGTLPPLHF. The DNA of the CDR3 is TGTGCCAGCAGCCGAGGGACATTACCACCCCTCCACTTT.

The chain is built from TRBV29-1 and TRBJ2-5; TRBD1 is a possible D gene (6 bases). V lost 7 bases and J 2 bases, leaving 14 bases between the germline ends. Germline-derived CDR1 and CDR2 are SQVTM and ANQGSEA. The CDR3 has 13 amino acids. The CDR3 region has the DNA TGCAGCGGAACAAGGGACACACAAGAGACCCAGTACTTC. It specifies CSGTRDTQETQYF.

V is TRBV7-3 and J is TRBJ1-1; TRBD1 is a possible D gene (5 bases). V shed 3 bases and J shed 2 bases, with 7 bases lying between them. Germline CDR1 SGHTA, CDR2 FQGTGA. The CDR3 has 13 amino acids. The CDR3 protein is CASSFDSNTEAFF. CDR3 sequence (DNA): TGTGCCAGCAGCTTTGACAGCAACACTGAAGCTTTCTTT.

J is TRBJ1-1 and V is TRBV19, with D uncertain. The germline V gene encodes CDR1 LNHDA and CDR2 SQIVND (reference sequence). This CDR3 has 13 amino acids. V was cut by 3 bases and J by 5 bases, with 10 bases left in between. CDR3 sequence reads: CASSIGEGTEAFF. CDR3 nucleotide sequence: TGTGCCAGTAGTATTGGCGAGGGTACTGAAGCTTTCTTT.

This chain connects TRBV29-1 to TRBJ1-1, with a weak D call TRBD1 (6 bases). CDR1 and CDR2 from the germline V gene are SQVTM and ANQGSEA. The germline V and J ends were trimmed by 4 bases and 1 base, with 10 bases remaining between them. CDR3 length equals 13 residues. The CDR3 coding sequence is TGCAGCGTTGCGGGACACGGGAACACTGAAGCTTTCTTT. The encoded protein is CSVAGHGNTEAFF.

This chain links TRBV7-6 with TRBJ2-1; 9 nucleotides match TRBD2. The CDR3 runs to 13 residues. Germline V gives CDR1 SGHVS, CDR2 FNYEAQ. Trimming took 3 bases from V and 10 from J; bases not matched to a gene: 4. CDR3 DNA: TGTGCCAGCAGCTTCGGAGCGGGAGGAGAGCAGTTCTTC. Translation: CASSFGAGGEQFF.

The rearrangement joins TRBV15 to TRBJ1-2, with a weak D call TRBD1 (5 bases). Germline V lookup: CDR1 LNHNV, CDR2 YYDKDF (reference sequence). The V end was cut by 1 base, the J end by 6 bases, with 18 bases between. The CDR3 has 16 amino acids. DNA of the CDR3: TGTGCCACCAGCAGAGGAGGGAGTGGGGGGTACGATGGCTACACCTTC. It encodes CATSRGGSGGYDGYTF.

In DNA, the CDR3 is TGTGCCAGCTCACCAAGACGGACAAACGGCACTGAAGCTTTCTTT. Its protein product is CASSPRRTNGTEAFF. The chain employs TRBV18 and TRBJ1-1; D possibly corresponds to TRBD1 (5 bases). CDR1 and CDR2 from the germline V gene are KGHSH and LQKENI. There are 15 residues in the CDR3. V was trimmed by 2 bases and J by 4 bases, leaving 14 bases between them.

This sequence joins TRBV7-2 and TRBJ1-4; D remains unclear. V lost 3 bases to trimming and J lost 5 bases, with 7 bases between them. This CDR3 comprises 13 residues. Germline V gene sequence: CDR1 SGHTA, CDR2 FQGNSA. The CDR3 nucleotides are TGTGCCAGCAGCTTGTTCCAAAATGAAAAACTGTTTTTT. Residues: CASSLFQNEKLFF.

The V and J genes are TRBV5-5 and TRBJ1-1; unclear D gene. CDR1 is SGHKS, CDR2 YYEKEE, per germline (reference sequence). V dropped 5 bases and J dropped 8 bases, with 13 bases sitting between them. The CDR3 covers 12 residues. The CDR3 reads CASSYRQREAFF. The CDR3 DNA follows: TGTGCCAGCAGTTACCGTCAGAGGGAAGCTTTCTTT.

The chain joins TRBV4-1 to TRBJ2-7; 7 bases fit TRBD1. Trimming took 1 base from V and 2 from J; bases not matched to a gene: 5. CDR1 MGHRA and CDR2 YSYEKL come from the germline V gene. The CDR3 length is 15 residues. CDR3 region: CASSQGQGPPYEQYF. The CDR3 DNA follows: TGCGCCAGCAGCCAAGGACAGGGTCCCCCCTACGAGCAGTACTTC.